One and the same sample provided the 10 T cell receptor beta chains below, sequenced in a study of blood T cells in healthy people across ages. With a J-beta primer mix and a sample-barcoded 5' primer, a second PCR ran 7 to 11 cycles. TCRdb re-analysed the 5' RACE reads in MiXCR, keeping a single row per CDR3 protein. The table records 1.5 million to 2 million distinct CDR3 sequences, around 48% of them present only once. The material sequenced was blood. These receptors all stem from a middle-aged woman in good health.

The V gene is TRBV13, the J gene TRBJ1-1, with no clear D. Germline loops: CDR1 PRHDT, CDR2 FYEKMQ (reference sequence). V was cut by 0 bases and J by 0 bases, with 8 bases left in between. The CDR3 extends over 15 amino acids. The CDR3 protein is CASSLGHNLNTEAFF. CDR3 bases: TGTGCCAGCAGCTTAGGCCATAACTTGAACACTGAAGCTTTCTTT.

The chain has TRBV5-1 and TRBJ1-2; 9 bases are shared with TRBD1. The CDR3 runs 15 residues. V dropped 5 bases and J dropped 0; count of bases not matched to a gene: 5. Germline V gene lookup returns CDR1 SGHRS and CDR2 YFSETQ. The CDR3 spells CASRTGTGPNYGYTF. As DNA, the CDR3 is TGCGCCAGCAGAACCGGGACAGGGCCTAACTATGGCTACACCTTC. The full variable domain, with the rest looked up from reference TRBV5-1 and TRBJ1-2, is KAGVTQTPRYLIKTRGQQVTLSCSPISGHRSVSWYQQTPGQGLQFLFEYFSETQRNKGNFPGRFSGRQFSNSRSEMNVSTLELGDSALYLCASRTGTGPNYGYTFGSGTRLTVV.

This clonotype was seen only a few times. This sequence joins TRBV7-2 and TRBJ1-2; no clear D gene. The CDR3 is made up of 13 amino acids. The germline V gene encodes CDR1 SGHTA and CDR2 FQGNSA. Trimming stripped 5 bases from V and 5 bases from J, with 12 bases between. In DNA, the CDR3 is TGTGCCAGCAGCGTCGGACGGAGATATGGCTACACCTTC. Its translation is CASSVGRRYGYTF.

The chain carries TRBV5-1 and TRBJ1-6; 8 bases agree with TRBD1. Trimming at V came to 4 bases and at J to 10 bases, leaving 10 bases not matched to a gene. CDR3 size: 15 residues. Germline lookup yields CDR1 SGHRS and CDR2 YFSETQ. The CDR3 loop is CASSETGESVSPLHF. The CDR3 nucleotides are TGCGCCAGCAGCGAGACAGGGGAATCGGTGTCACCCCTCCACTTT.

This clonotype has more than one count but fewer than ten. This chain connects TRBV20-1 to TRBJ2-7, with D uncertain. V was clipped by 0 bases and J by 2 bases, with 8 bases between them. Germline V gene data show CDR1 as DFQATT and CDR2 as SNEGSKA (reference sequence). The CDR3 contains 13 residues. The chain's CDR3 is CSARDLGTYEQYF. CDR3 nucleotides: TGCAGTGCTAGAGATCTGGGAACCTACGAGCAGTACTTC.

The chain recombines TRBV7-9 with TRBJ1-1; D gene ambiguous. This CDR3 spans 15 amino acids. V lost 1 base to trimming and J lost 3 bases, with 12 bases between them. The germline gives CDR1 SEHNR, CDR2 FQNEAQ (reference sequence). CDR3 amino acids: CASSLVLGGHTEAFF. CDR3 nucleotides: TGTGCCAGCAGCTTAGTGTTGGGAGGGCACACTGAAGCTTTCTTT. The full variable domain, its missing parts supplied by reference TRBV7-9 and TRBJ1-1, is DTGVSQNPRHKITKRGQNVTFRCDPISEHNRLYWYRQTLGQGPEFLTYFQNEAQLEKSRLLSDRFSAERPKGSFSTLEIQRTEQGDSAMYLCASSLVLGGHTEAFFGQGTRLTVV.

This sequence joins TRBV28 and TRBJ2-3; possible D gene TRBD2, 6 bases. The germline CDR1 and CDR2 sequences are MDHEN and SYDVKM. Trimming took 10 bases from V and 6 from J, leaving 11 bases between them. The CDR3 sequence is 11 residues long. CDR3 in DNA: TGTGCCACCCAAAGCGGGGATACGCAGTATTTT. This codes for CATQSGDTQYF.

In the case of this clonotype: One end of the junction varies from germline; a read error may be responsible. The rearrangement links TRBV9 to TRBJ2-1; 11 bases agree with TRBD2. Germline V gene lookup returns CDR1 SGDLS and CDR2 YYNGEE. This CDR3 has 15 residues. The CDR3 loop is CAGSTLAGGVNEQFF. In nucleotides, the CDR3 is TGTGCCGGCAGCACCCTAGCGGGGGGCGTAAATGAGCAGTTCTTC. Full variable domain (outside the CDR3, taken from reference TRBV9 and TRBJ2-1): DSGVTQTPKHLITATGQRVTLRCSPRSGDLSVYWYQQSLDQGLQFLIQYYNGEERAKGNILERFSAQQFPDLHSELNLSSLELGDSALYFCAGSTLAGGVNEQFFGPGTRLTVL.

The chain uses TRBV12-3 or TRBV12-4 and TRBJ2-3; 8 nucleotides align to TRBD2. J lost 4 bases, V lost 6 bases, and 9 bases had no gene match. CDR3 length: 15 residues. CDR3 DNA sequence: TGTGCCAGCAGGGGCCTAGCGGGTGTCTCAGATACGCAGTATTTT. Translating it yields CASRGLAGVSDTQYF.

This clonotype was detected only a few times. J is TRBJ2-3 and V is TRBV10-3; 8 bases are a match to TRBD1. From germline, CDR1 is ENHRY and CDR2 SYGVKD. Losses at the gene ends were 7 bases for V and 4 bases for J; bases not matched to a gene: 4. The CDR3 totals 13 residues. The CDR3 sequence is CAITDRVSDTQYF. The CDR3 DNA reads TGTGCCATCACGGACAGGGTGTCAGATACGCAGTATTTT.